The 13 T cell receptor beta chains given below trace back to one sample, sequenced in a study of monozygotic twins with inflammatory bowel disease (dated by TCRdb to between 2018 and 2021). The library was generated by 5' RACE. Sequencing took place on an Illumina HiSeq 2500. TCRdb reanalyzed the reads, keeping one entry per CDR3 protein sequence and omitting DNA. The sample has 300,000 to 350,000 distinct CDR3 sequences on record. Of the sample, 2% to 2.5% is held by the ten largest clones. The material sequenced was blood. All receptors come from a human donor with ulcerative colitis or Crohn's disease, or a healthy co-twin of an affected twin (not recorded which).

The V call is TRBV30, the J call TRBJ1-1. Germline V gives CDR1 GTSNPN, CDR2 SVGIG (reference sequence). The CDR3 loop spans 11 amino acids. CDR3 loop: CAWSAGREAFF.

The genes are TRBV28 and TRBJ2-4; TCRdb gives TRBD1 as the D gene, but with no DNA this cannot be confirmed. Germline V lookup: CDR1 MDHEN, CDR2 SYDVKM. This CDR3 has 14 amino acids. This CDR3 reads CASSPLEGPSIQYF.

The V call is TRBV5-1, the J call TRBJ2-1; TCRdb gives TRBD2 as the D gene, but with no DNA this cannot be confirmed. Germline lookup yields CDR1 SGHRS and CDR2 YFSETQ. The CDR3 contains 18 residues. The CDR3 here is CASRSFDGGAGSYNEQFF.

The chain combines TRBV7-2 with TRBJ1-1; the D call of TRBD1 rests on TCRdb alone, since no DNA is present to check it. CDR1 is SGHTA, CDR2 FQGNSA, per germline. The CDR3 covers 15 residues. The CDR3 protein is CASSLGPGGNTEAFF.

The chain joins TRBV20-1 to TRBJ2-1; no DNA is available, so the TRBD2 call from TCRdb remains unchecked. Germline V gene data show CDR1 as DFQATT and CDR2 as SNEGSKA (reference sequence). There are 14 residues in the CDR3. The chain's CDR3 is CSAPTPSGSDEQFF.

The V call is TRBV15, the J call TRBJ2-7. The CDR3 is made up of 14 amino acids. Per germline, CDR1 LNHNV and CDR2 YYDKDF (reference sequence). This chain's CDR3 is CATSRELGSYEQYF.

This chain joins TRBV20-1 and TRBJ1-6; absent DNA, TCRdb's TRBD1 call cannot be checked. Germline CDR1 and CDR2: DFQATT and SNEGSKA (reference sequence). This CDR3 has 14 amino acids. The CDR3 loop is CSARPGTVNSPLHF.

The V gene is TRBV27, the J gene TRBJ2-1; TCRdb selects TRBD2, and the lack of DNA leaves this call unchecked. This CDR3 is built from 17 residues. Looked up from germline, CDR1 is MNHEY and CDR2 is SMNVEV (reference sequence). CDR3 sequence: CASSLSSGRAQINEQFF.

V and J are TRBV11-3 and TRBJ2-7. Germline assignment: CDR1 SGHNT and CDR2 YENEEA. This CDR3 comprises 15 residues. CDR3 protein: CASSFGQPELYEQYF. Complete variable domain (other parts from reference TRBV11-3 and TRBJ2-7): EAGVVQSPRYKIIEKKQPVAFWCNPISGHNTLYWYLQNLGQGPELLIRYENEEAVDDSQLPKDRFSAERLKGVDSTLKIQPAELGDSAVYLCASSFGQPELYEQYFGPGTRLTVT.

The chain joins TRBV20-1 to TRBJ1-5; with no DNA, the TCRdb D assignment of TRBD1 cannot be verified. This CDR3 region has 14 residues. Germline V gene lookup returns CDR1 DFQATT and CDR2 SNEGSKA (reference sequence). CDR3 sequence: CSGRSGGTHQPQHF.

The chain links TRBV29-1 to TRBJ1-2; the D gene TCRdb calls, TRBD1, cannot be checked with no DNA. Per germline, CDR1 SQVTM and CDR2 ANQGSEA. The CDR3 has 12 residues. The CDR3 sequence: CSVAGGPYGYTF.

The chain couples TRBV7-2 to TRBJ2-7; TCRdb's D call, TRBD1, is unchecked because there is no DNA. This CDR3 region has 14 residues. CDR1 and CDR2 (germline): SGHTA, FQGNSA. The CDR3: CASSLGNPLDEQYF. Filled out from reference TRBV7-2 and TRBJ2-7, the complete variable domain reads GAGVSQSPSNKVTEKGKDVELRCDPISGHTALYWYRQSLGQGLEFLIYFQGNSAPDKSGLPSDRFSAERTGGSVSTLTIQRTQQEDSAVYLCASSLGNPLDEQYFGPGTRLTVT.

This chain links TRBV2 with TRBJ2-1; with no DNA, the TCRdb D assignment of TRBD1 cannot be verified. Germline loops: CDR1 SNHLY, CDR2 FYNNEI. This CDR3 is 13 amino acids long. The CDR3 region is CASSRDTHNEQFF. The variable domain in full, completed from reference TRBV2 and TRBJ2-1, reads EPEVTQTPSHQVTQMGQEVILRCVPISNHLYFYWYRQILGQKVEFLVSFYNNEISEKSEIFDDQFSVERPDGSNFTLKIRSTKLEDSAMYFCASSRDTHNEQFFGPGTRLTVL.